The entry below describes one T cell receptor (beta chain). Its antigen is not identified. The data were obtained in a study of T cells in localized non-small cell lung cancer. Study-wide results and limits: Without multi-region sequencing, intratumor heterogeneity could not be excluded. Adjacent lung had a median roughly 58 of the 100 largest tumor clones.

V was clipped by 5 bases and J by 7 bases; unmatched bases: 4. Germline CDR1 reads SQVTM; CDR2 reads ANQGSEA. CDR3 size: 11 residues. Some clones are missing from TCRdb's copy, which holds only in-frame ones; the method was immunoSEQ multiplex PCR. Altogether 29,000 or so clones are present, 88% being singletons, with the ten largest covering approximately 13%. The sequenced sample was peripheral blood, obtained before any cancer treatment. The receptor was derived from a female donor over 55 with stage III squamous cell lung carcinoma. The chain combines TRBV29-1 with TRBJ1-2; 7 bases are a match to TRBD1. CDR3 in DNA: TGCAGCGTTTTACAGGGGTTTGGCTACACCTTC. As protein: CSVLQGFGYTF.